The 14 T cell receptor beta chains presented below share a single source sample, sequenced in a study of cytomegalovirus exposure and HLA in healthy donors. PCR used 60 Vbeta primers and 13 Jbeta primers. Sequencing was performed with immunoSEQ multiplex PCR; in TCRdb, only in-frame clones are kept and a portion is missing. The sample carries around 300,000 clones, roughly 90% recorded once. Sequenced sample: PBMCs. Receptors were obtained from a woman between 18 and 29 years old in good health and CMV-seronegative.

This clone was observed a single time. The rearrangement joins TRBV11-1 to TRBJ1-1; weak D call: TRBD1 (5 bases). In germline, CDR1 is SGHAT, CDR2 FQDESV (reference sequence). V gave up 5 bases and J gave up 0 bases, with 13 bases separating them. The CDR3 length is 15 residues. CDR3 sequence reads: CASSPWGDLNTEAFF. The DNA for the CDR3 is TGTGCCAGCAGCCCTTGGGGGGATTTGAACACTGAAGCTTTCTTT. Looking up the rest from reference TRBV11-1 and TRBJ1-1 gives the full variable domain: EAEVAQSPRYKITEKSQAVAFWCDPISGHATLYWYRQILGQGPELLVQFQDESVVDDSQLPKDRFSAERLKGVDSTLKIQPAELGDSAMYLCASSPWGDLNTEAFFGQGTRLTVV.

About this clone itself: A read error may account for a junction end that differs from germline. The CDR3 DNA is TGCGCCAGCAGCTTGGGAGGATCGGCCTACGGGCAGTACTTC. This translates into CASSLGGSAYGQYF. The gene calls are TRBV5-1 and TRBJ2-7, with D uncertain. Germline loops: CDR1 SGHRS, CDR2 YFSETQ. This CDR3 contains 14 residues.

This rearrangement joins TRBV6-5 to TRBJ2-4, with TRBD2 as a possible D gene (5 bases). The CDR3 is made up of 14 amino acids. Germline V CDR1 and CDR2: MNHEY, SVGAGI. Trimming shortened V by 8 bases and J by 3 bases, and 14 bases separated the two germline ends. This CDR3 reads CASREGEDKNIQYF. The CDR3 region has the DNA TGTGCCAGCCGTGAGGGAGAGGACAAAAACATTCAGTACTTC.

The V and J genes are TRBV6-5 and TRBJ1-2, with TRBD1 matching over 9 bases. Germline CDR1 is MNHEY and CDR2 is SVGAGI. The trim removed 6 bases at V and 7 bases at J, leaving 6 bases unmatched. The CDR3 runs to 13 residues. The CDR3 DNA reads TGTGCCAGCAGGGTGACGACAGGGGGTGGCTACACCTTC. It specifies CASRVTTGGGYTF.

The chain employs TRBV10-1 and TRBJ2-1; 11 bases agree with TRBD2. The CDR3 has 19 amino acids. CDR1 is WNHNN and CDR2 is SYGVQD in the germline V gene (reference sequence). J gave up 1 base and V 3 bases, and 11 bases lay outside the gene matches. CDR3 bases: TGCGCCAGCAGTGAAGGGGTAGCGGGGGGGCCAGTATCCTACAATGAGCAGTTCTTC. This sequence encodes CASSEGVAGGPVSYNEQFF.

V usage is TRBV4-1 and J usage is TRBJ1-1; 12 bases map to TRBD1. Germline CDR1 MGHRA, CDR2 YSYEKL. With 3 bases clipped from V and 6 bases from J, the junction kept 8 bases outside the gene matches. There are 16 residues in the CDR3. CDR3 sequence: CASSQGQGAWGAEAFF. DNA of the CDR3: TGCGCCAGCAGCCAGGGACAGGGGGCATGGGGCGCTGAAGCTTTCTTT.

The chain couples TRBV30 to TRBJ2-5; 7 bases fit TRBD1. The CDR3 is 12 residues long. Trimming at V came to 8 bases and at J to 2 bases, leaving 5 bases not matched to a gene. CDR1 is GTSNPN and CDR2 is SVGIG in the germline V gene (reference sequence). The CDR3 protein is CAGSRGQETQYF. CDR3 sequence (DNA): TGTGCCGGCTCCAGGGGGCAAGAGACCCAGTACTTC.

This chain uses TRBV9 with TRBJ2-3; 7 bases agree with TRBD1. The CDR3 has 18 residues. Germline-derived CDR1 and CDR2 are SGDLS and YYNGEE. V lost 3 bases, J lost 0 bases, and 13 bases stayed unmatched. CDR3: CASSDRGRSSRSTDTQYF. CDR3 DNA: TGTGCCAGCAGCGACAGGGGACGATCCTCTAGAAGCACAGATACGCAGTATTTT.

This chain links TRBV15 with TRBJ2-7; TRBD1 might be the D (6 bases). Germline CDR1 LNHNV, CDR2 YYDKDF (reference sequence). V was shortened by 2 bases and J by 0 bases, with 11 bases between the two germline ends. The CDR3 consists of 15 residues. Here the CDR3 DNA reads TGTGCCACCAGCAGATACAGGGACAACTCCTACGAGCAGTACTTC. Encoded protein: CATSRYRDNSYEQYF.

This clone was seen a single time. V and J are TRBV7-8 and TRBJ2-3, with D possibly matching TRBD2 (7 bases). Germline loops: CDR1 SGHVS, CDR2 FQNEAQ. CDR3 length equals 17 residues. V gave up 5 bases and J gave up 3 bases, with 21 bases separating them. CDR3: CASSPPSGGRSTDTQYF. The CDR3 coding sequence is TGTGCCAGCAGCCCCCCGTCCGGGGGGCGTAGTACAGATACGCAGTATTTT.

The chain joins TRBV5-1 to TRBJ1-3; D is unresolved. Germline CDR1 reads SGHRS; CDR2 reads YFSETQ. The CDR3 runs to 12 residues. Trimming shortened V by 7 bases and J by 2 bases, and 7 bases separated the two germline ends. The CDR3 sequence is CASGEPGNTIYF. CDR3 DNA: TGCGCCAGCGGGGAGCCTGGAAACACCATATATTTT.

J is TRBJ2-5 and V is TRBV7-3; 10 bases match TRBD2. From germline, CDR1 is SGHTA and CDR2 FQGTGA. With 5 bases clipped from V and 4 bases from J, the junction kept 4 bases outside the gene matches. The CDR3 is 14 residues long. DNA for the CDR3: TGTGCCAGCAGCCAGCGGGGGGGCCGAGAGACCCAGTACTTC. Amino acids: CASSQRGGRETQYF.

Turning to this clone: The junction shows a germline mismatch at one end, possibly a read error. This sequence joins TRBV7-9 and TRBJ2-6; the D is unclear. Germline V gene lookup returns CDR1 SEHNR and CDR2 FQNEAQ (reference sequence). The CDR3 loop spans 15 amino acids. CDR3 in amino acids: CSSSSPSSGANVLTF. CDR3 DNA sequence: TGTTCCAGCAGCTCCCCCTCGTCTGGGGCCAACGTCCTGACTTTC.

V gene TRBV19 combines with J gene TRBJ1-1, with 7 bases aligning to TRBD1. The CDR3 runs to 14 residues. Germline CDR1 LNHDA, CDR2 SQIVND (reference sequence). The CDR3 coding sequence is TGTGCTACCAGGCCCACAGGGGTGAACACTGAAGCTTTCTTT. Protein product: CATRPTGVNTEAFF.